Listed below are T cell receptor beta chains from one sample, sequenced in a study of OX40 agonist ivuxolimab in advanced cancers. The table came from immunoSEQ multiplex PCR; TCRdb's copy has only in-frame clones and leaves some out. The table has 55,000 to 65,000 clones, 75% to 90% seen once; the top ten hold under 0.7%. Source: CD4+ or CD8+ T cells sorted from blood, taken in a trial of the OX40 agonist ivuxolimab. The source of these receptors is an adult with an advanced solid tumor such as melanoma, head and neck, liver or kidney cancer. CDR3s include the opening cysteine and the closing phenylalanine or tryptophan. Fields, in order: J gene, clone size, CDR3 length, D gene, V gene, CDR3 DNA, CDR3 protein. A D gene is named only where the DNA matches it firmly. Clone size appears in some rows only: once, few, many, or a class for an expanded clone.

j_gene: TRBJ2-5
abundance: NA
len: 13
d_gene: NA
v_gene: TRBV6-1
CDR3nt: TGTGCCAGCAGTACAGGGCTGGAAGAGACCCAGTACTTC
CDR3aa: CASSTGLEETQYF

j_gene: TRBJ2-5
abundance: NA
len: 10
d_gene: NA
v_gene: TRBV10-3
CDR3nt: TGTGCCATCGGGGAGGAGACCCAGTACTTC
CDR3aa: CAIGEETQYF

j_gene: TRBJ2-1
abundance: NA
len: 16
d_gene: TRBD1
v_gene: TRBV4-3
CDR3nt: TGCGCCAGCAGCCAAGAAGCCAGGGGGTTCTACAATGAGCAGTTCTTC
CDR3aa: CASSQEARGFYNEQFF

j_gene: TRBJ2-2
abundance: NA
len: 15
d_gene: NA
v_gene: TRBV19
CDR3nt: TGTGCCAGTACCCCATTGGACTCGAACACCGGGGAGCTGTTTTTT
CDR3aa: CASTPLDSNTGELFF

j_gene: TRBJ2-3
abundance: NA
len: 13
d_gene: NA
v_gene: TRBV5-1
CDR3nt: TGCGCCAGCAGCGGCGTGGGCACAGATACGCAGTATTTT
CDR3aa: CASSGVGTDTQYF

j_gene: TRBJ1-3
abundance: NA
len: 16
d_gene: TRBD1
v_gene: TRBV5-1
CDR3nt: TGCGCCAGCAGCTTGGCCCCGACAGGGGCTGGAAACACCATATATTTT
CDR3aa: CASSLAPTGAGNTIYF

j_gene: TRBJ2-5
abundance: once
len: 13
d_gene: TRBD2
v_gene: TRBV5-1
CDR3nt: TGCGCCAGCGCGGGGGGGTATAAAGAGACCCAGTACTTC
CDR3aa: CASAGGYKETQYF

j_gene: TRBJ2-5
abundance: NA
len: 15
d_gene: NA
v_gene: TRBV7-9
CDR3nt: TGTGCCAGCAGTTACAGGGGGGGCCCCCAAGAGACCCAGTACTTC
CDR3aa: CASSYRGGPQETQYF

j_gene: TRBJ1-2
abundance: NA
len: 16
d_gene: TRBD1
v_gene: TRBV19
CDR3nt: TGTGCCAGTAGACCCGGACAGGGGAGAACTAACTATGGCTACACCTTC
CDR3aa: CASRPGQGRTNYGYTF

j_gene: TRBJ2-7
abundance: NA
len: 13
d_gene: NA
v_gene: TRBV6-5
CDR3nt: TGTGCCAGCAGTTACTCGGCGGAATACGAGCAGTACTTC
CDR3aa: CASSYSAEYEQYF

j_gene: TRBJ1-2
abundance: once
len: 14
d_gene: NA
v_gene: TRBV6-5
CDR3nt: TGTGCCAGCACCCTCCTGGGGGCTCGGGCTGGCTACACCTTC
CDR3aa: CASTLLGARAGYTF

j_gene: TRBJ1-4
abundance: once
len: 15
d_gene: NA
v_gene: TRBV27
CDR3nt: TGTGCCAGCAGTTCACTGGGAACCAGGACGGAAAAACTGTTTTTT
CDR3aa: CASSSLGTRTEKLFF

j_gene: TRBJ1-1
abundance: NA
len: 15
d_gene: NA
v_gene: TRBV19
CDR3nt: TGTGCCAGTAGTCCAGACCGGACAGCGAACACTGAAGCTTTCTTT
CDR3aa: CASSPDRTANTEAFF

j_gene: TRBJ2-4
abundance: NA
len: 14
d_gene: NA
v_gene: TRBV30
CDR3nt: TGTGCCTGGAGTGTACGGGTAGCCCAAAACATTCAGTACTTC
CDR3aa: CAWSVRVAQNIQYF

j_gene: TRBJ1-4
abundance: NA
len: 14
d_gene: NA
v_gene: TRBV2
CDR3nt: TGTGCCAGCAGTGAACGGGGGTGGGGTGAAAAACTGTTTTTT
CDR3aa: CASSERGWGEKLFF

j_gene: TRBJ1-3
abundance: NA
len: 12
d_gene: NA
v_gene: TRBV18
CDR3nt: TGTGCCAGCTCGATAGAGGGAAACACCATATATTTT
CDR3aa: CASSIEGNTIYF

j_gene: TRBJ2-7
abundance: NA
len: 14
d_gene: NA
v_gene: TRBV18
CDR3nt: TGTGCCAGCTCACCATCCCGACAGACCTACGAGCAGTACTTC
CDR3aa: CASSPSRQTYEQYF

j_gene: TRBJ2-2
abundance: NA
len: 14
d_gene: NA
v_gene: TRBV7-8
CDR3nt: TGTGCCAGCAGCCGCGACCTGCGCACCGGAGAGCTGTTTTTT
CDR3aa: CASSRDLRTGELFF

j_gene: TRBJ2-1
abundance: NA
len: 12
d_gene: NA
v_gene: TRBV29-1
CDR3nt: TGCAGCGCGAATCCCGGGACAACAGAGCAGTTCTTC
CDR3aa: CSANPGTTEQFF

j_gene: TRBJ1-5
abundance: NA
len: 15
d_gene: NA
v_gene: TRBV6-1
CDR3nt: TGTGCCAGCAGTGGGGGGGAGTATGGCAATCAGCCCCAGCATTTT
CDR3aa: CASSGGEYGNQPQHF

j_gene: TRBJ2-7
abundance: NA
len: 15
d_gene: TRBD2
v_gene: TRBV10-3
CDR3nt: TGTGCCATCAAGGGTAGCGGGGTCCCAGACTATGAGCAGTACTTC
CDR3aa: CAIKGSGVPDYEQYF

j_gene: TRBJ1-2
abundance: NA
len: 13
d_gene: NA
v_gene: TRBV28
CDR3nt: TGTGCCAGCAGTTCCAGGGATGGCTATGGCTACACCTTC
CDR3aa: CASSSRDGYGYTF

j_gene: TRBJ2-1
abundance: NA
len: 16
d_gene: TRBD2
v_gene: TRBV7-9
CDR3nt: TGTGCCAGCAGTGTACTAGCGGGTAGCTCCTACAATGAGCAGTTCTTC
CDR3aa: CASSVLAGSSYNEQFF

j_gene: TRBJ1-2
abundance: NA
len: 15
d_gene: NA
v_gene: TRBV6-5
CDR3nt: TGTGCCAGCAAGCCCCACCGACGGGAGAACTATGGCTACACCTTC
CDR3aa: CASKPHRRENYGYTF

j_gene: TRBJ1-4
abundance: NA
len: 15
d_gene: TRBD1
v_gene: TRBV19
CDR3nt: TGTGCCACCTCCGGGACAGGGGTAACTAATGAAAAACTGTTTTTT
CDR3aa: CATSGTGVTNEKLFF

j_gene: TRBJ1-5
abundance: NA
len: 16
d_gene: TRBD1
v_gene: TRBV19
CDR3nt: TGTGCCAGTAGCCCTCGACAGGGGAACTCCAATCAGCCCCAGCATTTT
CDR3aa: CASSPRQGNSNQPQHF

j_gene: TRBJ1-1
abundance: NA
len: 10
d_gene: TRBD1
v_gene: TRBV30
CDR3nt: TGTGCCTGGGGGGACAGGACAGCTTTCTTT
CDR3aa: CAWGDRTAFF

j_gene: TRBJ1-3
abundance: NA
len: 14
d_gene: NA
v_gene: TRBV5-5
CDR3nt: TGTGCCAGCAGGGACTCTCGCTCTGGAAACACCATATATTTT
CDR3aa: CASRDSRSGNTIYF

j_gene: TRBJ2-2
abundance: NA
len: 14
d_gene: NA
v_gene: TRBV11-3
CDR3nt: TGTGCCAGCAGTTGGGGGGCTAACACCGGGGAGCTGTTTTTT
CDR3aa: CASSWGANTGELFF

j_gene: TRBJ2-5
abundance: NA
len: 18
d_gene: TRBD2
v_gene: TRBV5-1
CDR3nt: TGCGCCAGCAGCCCAAGACTAGCGGGAGACCGGTACCAAGAGACCCAGTACTTC
CDR3aa: CASSPRLAGDRYQETQYF

j_gene: TRBJ2-1
abundance: few
len: 17
d_gene: TRBD2
v_gene: TRBV4-1
CDR3nt: TGCGCCAGCAGCCAATGGACTAGCGGGGGATCCTACAATGAGCAGTTCTTC
CDR3aa: CASSQWTSGGSYNEQFF

j_gene: TRBJ1-2
abundance: NA
len: 15
d_gene: TRBD1
v_gene: TRBV6-6
CDR3nt: TGTGCCAGCAGTTATGCCCTCTCAGGGGGTTATGGCTACACCTTC
CDR3aa: CASSYALSGGYGYTF

j_gene: TRBJ1-2
abundance: NA
len: 18
d_gene: NA
v_gene: TRBV4-1
CDR3nt: TGCGCCAGCAGCCAAGGCTTCCAGGGACGGTACATTGGTTATGGCTACACCTTC
CDR3aa: CASSQGFQGRYIGYGYTF

j_gene: TRBJ2-7
abundance: NA
len: 13
d_gene: NA
v_gene: TRBV10-1
CDR3nt: TGCGCCAGCAGTGAGTCCGGGGTCTACGAGCAGTACTTC
CDR3aa: CASSESGVYEQYF

j_gene: TRBJ1-2
abundance: NA
len: 16
d_gene: TRBD1
v_gene: TRBV4-3
CDR3nt: TGCGCCAGCAGCCGAGACCCCACAGGGGATTTCTATGGCTACACCTTC
CDR3aa: CASSRDPTGDFYGYTF

j_gene: TRBJ1-1
abundance: NA
len: 17
d_gene: NA
v_gene: TRBV5-6
CDR3nt: TGTGCCAGCAGCTTAGGGACCCCTTACGCGGAGAACACTGAAGCTTTCTTT
CDR3aa: CASSLGTPYAENTEAFF

j_gene: TRBJ2-3
abundance: NA
len: 15
d_gene: TRBD2
v_gene: TRBV2
CDR3nt: TGTGCCAGCAGTGGTACTAGCGGGGGGCAAGATACGCAGTATTTT
CDR3aa: CASSGTSGGQDTQYF

j_gene: TRBJ1-6
abundance: NA
len: 13
d_gene: NA
v_gene: TRBV14
CDR3nt: TGTGCCAGCAGCCAAGTTTCCGGGGCACCCCTCCACTTT
CDR3aa: CASSQVSGAPLHF

j_gene: TRBJ1-1
abundance: NA
len: 16
d_gene: NA
v_gene: TRBV18
CDR3nt: TGTGCCAGCTCACCACCCTGGAAGGGGCCGAACACTGAAGCTTTCTTT
CDR3aa: CASSPPWKGPNTEAFF

j_gene: TRBJ2-3
abundance: NA
len: 16
d_gene: TRBD2
v_gene: TRBV4-3
CDR3nt: TGCGCCAGCAGCCAACTAGGACTAGCGCTCACAGATACGCAGTATTTT
CDR3aa: CASSQLGLALTDTQYF

j_gene: TRBJ2-5
abundance: once
len: 16
d_gene: NA
v_gene: TRBV7-2
CDR3nt: TGTGCCAGCAGCTCACAAGGAGGGGGGTTGGGAGAGACCCAGTACTTC
CDR3aa: CASSSQGGGLGETQYF

j_gene: TRBJ2-1
abundance: NA
len: 16
d_gene: TRBD2
v_gene: TRBV27
CDR3nt: TGTGCCAGCAGTTTATTACTAGCGGGCAACTACAATGAGCAGTTCTTC
CDR3aa: CASSLLLAGNYNEQFF

j_gene: TRBJ2-2
abundance: NA
len: 14
d_gene: NA
v_gene: TRBV2
CDR3nt: TGTGCCAGCAGATTGGGTAGCGCCACCGGGGAGCTGTTTTTT
CDR3aa: CASRLGSATGELFF

j_gene: TRBJ1-1
abundance: NA
len: 12
d_gene: TRBD1
v_gene: TRBV6-5
CDR3nt: TGTGCCAGCAGAGACAGGGCCACTGAAGCTTTCTTT
CDR3aa: CASRDRATEAFF

j_gene: TRBJ1-5
abundance: NA
len: 13
d_gene: NA
v_gene: TRBV2
CDR3nt: TGTGCCAGCAGGGCAGAAAGCAATCAGCCCCAGCATTTT
CDR3aa: CASRAESNQPQHF

j_gene: TRBJ2-1
abundance: NA
len: 14
d_gene: NA
v_gene: TRBV19
CDR3nt: TGTGCCAGTAGTGCCGAAAGCTCCTACAATGAGCAGTTCTTC
CDR3aa: CASSAESSYNEQFF

j_gene: TRBJ2-5
abundance: few
len: 13
d_gene: TRBD2
v_gene: TRBV2
CDR3nt: TGTGCCAGCAAACGGGGGGTAGCAGAGACCCAGTACTTC
CDR3aa: CASKRGVAETQYF

j_gene: TRBJ1-2
abundance: NA
len: 11
d_gene: TRBD1
v_gene: TRBV28
CDR3nt: TGTGCCAGCAGCAATCACAGGGGGCAAACCTTC
CDR3aa: CASSNHRGQTF

j_gene: TRBJ2-3
abundance: NA
len: 16
d_gene: TRBD2
v_gene: TRBV7-3
CDR3nt: TGTGCCAGCAGCTTAACGGAGGCTAGCGGGGGAATCACGCAGTATTTT
CDR3aa: CASSLTEASGGITQYF

j_gene: TRBJ1-1
abundance: few
len: 14
d_gene: NA
v_gene: TRBV7-9
CDR3nt: TGTGCCAGCAGCCAAAGCCGAGTTTTAACTGAAGCTTTCTTT
CDR3aa: CASSQSRVLTEAFF

j_gene: TRBJ2-7
abundance: few
len: 14
d_gene: NA
v_gene: TRBV5-1
CDR3nt: TGCGCCAGCAGCTTGGGGCGGAGCTCCTACGAGCAGTACTTC
CDR3aa: CASSLGRSSYEQYF

j_gene: TRBJ1-1
abundance: once
len: 13
d_gene: NA
v_gene: TRBV28
CDR3nt: TGTGCCAGCAGTTTACTTCTAAACACTGAAGCTTTCTTT
CDR3aa: CASSLLLNTEAFF

j_gene: TRBJ2-5
abundance: once
len: 14
d_gene: NA
v_gene: TRBV7-9
CDR3nt: TGTGCCAGCAGCGGGATCCCACGCGTAGAGACCCAGTACTTC
CDR3aa: CASSGIPRVETQYF

j_gene: TRBJ1-5
abundance: few
len: 17
d_gene: NA
v_gene: TRBV19
CDR3nt: TGTGCCAGTAGTAGCGGGACGGCCGAGGGACAAAATCAGCCCCAGCATTTT
CDR3aa: CASSSGTAEGQNQPQHF

j_gene: TRBJ1-6
abundance: few
len: 11
d_gene: NA
v_gene: TRBV29-1
CDR3nt: TGCAGCGCGGGACCTCTGTCACCCCTCCACTTT
CDR3aa: CSAGPLSPLHF